This T cell receptor (beta chain) was recovered during a study of cytomegalovirus exposure and HLA in healthy donors. With 1 base clipped from V and 3 bases from J, the junction kept 5 bases outside the gene matches. The CDR3 runs to 16 residues. Germline assignment: CDR1 SGHTA and CDR2 FQGNSA. The PCR ran on 60 Vbeta and 13 Jbeta primers. Sequencing was performed with immunoSEQ multiplex PCR; in TCRdb, only in-frame clones are kept and a portion is missing. The sample holds some 150,000 clones, around 80% seen once. The TCR sequence derives from a woman in her twenties or thirties in good health and CMV-seronegative. The rearrangement joins TRBV7-2 to TRBJ2-1; TRBD2 matches at 8 bases. Material for sequencing was PBMCs. CDR3 in DNA: TGTGCCAGCAGCTTAGTTCCGGGGGGGCTCTACAATGAGCAGTTCTTC. The encoded protein is CASSLVPGGLYNEQFF.